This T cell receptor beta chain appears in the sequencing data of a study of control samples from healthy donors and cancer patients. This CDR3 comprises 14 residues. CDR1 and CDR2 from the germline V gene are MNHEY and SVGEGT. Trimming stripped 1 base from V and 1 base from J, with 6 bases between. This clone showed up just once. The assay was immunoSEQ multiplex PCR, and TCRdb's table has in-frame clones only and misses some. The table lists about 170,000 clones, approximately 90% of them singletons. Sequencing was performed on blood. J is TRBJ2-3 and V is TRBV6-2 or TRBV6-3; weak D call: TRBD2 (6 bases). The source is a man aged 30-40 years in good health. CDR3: CASSYWEGTDTQYF. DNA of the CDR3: TGTGCCAGCAGTTACTGGGAGGGCACAGATACGCAGTATTTT.